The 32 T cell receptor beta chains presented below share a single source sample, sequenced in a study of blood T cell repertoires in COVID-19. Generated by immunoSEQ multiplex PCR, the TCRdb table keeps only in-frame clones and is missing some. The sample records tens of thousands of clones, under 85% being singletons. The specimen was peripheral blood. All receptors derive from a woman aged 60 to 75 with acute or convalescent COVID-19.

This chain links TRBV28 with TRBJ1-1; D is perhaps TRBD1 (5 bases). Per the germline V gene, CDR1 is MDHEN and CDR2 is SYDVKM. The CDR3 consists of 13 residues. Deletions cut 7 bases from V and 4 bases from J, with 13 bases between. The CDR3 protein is CASNWGEATEAFF. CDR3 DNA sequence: TGTGCCAGCAATTGGGGGGAGGCCACTGAAGCTTTCTTT.

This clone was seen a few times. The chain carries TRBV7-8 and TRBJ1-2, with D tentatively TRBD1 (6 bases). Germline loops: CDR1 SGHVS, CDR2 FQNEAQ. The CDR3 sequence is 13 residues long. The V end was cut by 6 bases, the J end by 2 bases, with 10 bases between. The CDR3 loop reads CASRPGTNYGYTF. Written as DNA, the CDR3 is TGTGCCAGCAGACCCGGGACAAACTATGGCTACACCTTC.

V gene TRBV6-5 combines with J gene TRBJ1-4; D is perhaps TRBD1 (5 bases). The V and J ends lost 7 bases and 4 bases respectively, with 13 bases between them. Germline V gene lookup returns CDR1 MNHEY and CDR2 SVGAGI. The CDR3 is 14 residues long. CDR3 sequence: CASKTGGFNEKLFF. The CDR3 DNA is TGTGCCAGCAAGACCGGGGGGTTTAATGAAAAACTGTTTTTT.

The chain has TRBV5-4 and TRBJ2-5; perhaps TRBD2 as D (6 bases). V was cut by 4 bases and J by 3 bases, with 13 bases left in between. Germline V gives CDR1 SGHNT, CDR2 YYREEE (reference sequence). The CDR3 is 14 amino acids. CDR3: CASSAGPGKETQYF. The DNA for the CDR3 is TGTGCCAGCAGCGCGGGGCCTGGTAAAGAGACCCAGTACTTC.

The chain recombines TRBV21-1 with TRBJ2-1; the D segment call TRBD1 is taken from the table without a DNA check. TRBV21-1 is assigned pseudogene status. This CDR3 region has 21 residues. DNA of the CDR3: TGTGCCAGCAGCCCATCCCCCCGACGCAAGGAAGGGCCAGGGGGGTACAATGAGCAGTTCTTC. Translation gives CASSPSPRRKEGPGGYNEQFF.

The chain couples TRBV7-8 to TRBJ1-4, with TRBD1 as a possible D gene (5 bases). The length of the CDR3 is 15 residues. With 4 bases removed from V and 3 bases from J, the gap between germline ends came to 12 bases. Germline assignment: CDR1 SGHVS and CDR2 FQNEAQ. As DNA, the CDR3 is TGTGCCAGCAGCTCCCCAGCGGGGGCTAATGAAAAACTGTTTTTT. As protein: CASSSPAGANEKLFF. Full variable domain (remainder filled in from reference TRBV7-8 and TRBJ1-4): GAGVSQSPRYKVAKRGQDVALRCDPISGHVSLFWYQQALGQGPEFLTYFQNEAQLDKSGLPSDRFFAERPEGSVSTLKIQRTQQEDSAVYLCASSSPAGANEKLFFGSGTQLSVL.

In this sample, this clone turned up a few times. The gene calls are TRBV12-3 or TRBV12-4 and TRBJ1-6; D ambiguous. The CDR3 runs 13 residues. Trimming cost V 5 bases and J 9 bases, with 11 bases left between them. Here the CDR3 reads CASSPSELSPLHF. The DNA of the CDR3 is TGTGCCAGCAGTCCTTCCGAACTTTCACCCCTCCACTTT.

This chain's CDR3 is CASSFGTGLSGNTIYF. DNA of the CDR3: TGTGCCAGCAGCTTCGGGACAGGACTCTCTGGAAACACCATATATTTT. The J gene is TRBJ1-3, the V gene TRBV5-4; the match to TRBD1 covers 8 bases. Germline CDR1 and CDR2: SGHNT and YYREEE (reference sequence). This CDR3 is 16 amino acids long. V was pared by 2 bases and J by 0 bases, with 4 bases of the junction left unmatched.

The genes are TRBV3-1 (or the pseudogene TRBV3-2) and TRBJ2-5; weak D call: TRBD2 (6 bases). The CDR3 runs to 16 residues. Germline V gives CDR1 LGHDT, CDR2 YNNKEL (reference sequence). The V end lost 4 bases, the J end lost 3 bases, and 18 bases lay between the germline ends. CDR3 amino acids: CASSPLGEAAKETQYF. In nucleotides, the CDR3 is TGTGCCAGCAGCCCCTTGGGGGAGGCGGCAAAAGAGACCCAGTACTTC.

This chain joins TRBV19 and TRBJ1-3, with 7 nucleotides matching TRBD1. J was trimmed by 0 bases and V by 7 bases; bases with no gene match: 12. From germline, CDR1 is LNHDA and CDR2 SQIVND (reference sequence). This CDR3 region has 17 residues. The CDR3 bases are TGTGCCAGTACCCCTACAGGGGCGCGCGTCTCTGGAAACACCATATATTTT. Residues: CASTPTGARVSGNTIYF.

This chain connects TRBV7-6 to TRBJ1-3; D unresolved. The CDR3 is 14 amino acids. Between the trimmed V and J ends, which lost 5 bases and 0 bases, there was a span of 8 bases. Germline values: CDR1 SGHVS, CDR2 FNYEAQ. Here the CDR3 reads CASSLGDSGNTIYF. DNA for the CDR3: TGTGCCAGCAGCCTCGGGGACTCTGGAAACACCATATATTTT.

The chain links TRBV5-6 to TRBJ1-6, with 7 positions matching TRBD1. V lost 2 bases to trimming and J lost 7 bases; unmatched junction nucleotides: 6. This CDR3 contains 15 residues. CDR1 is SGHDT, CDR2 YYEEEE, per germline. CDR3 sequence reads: CASSFSGTVNSPLHF. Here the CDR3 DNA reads TGTGCCAGCAGCTTCTCCGGGACAGTCAATTCACCCCTCCACTTT.

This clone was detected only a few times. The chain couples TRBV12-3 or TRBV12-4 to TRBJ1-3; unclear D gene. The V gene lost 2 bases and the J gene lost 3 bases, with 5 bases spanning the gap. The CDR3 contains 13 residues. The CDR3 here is CASSLLIGNTIYF. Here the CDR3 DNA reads TGTGCCAGCAGTTTATTAATTGGAAACACCATATATTTT.

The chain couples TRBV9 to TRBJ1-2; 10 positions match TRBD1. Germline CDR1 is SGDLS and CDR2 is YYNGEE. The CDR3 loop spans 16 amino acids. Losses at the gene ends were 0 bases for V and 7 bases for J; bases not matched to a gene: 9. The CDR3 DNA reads TGTGCCAGCAGCGTAGCTGCGAATTGGGACAGGGGTGGCTACACCTTC. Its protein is CASSVAANWDRGGYTF.

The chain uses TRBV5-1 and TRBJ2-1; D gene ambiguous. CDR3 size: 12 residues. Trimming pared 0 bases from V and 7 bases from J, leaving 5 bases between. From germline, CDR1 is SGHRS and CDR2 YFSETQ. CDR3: CASSLAQNEQFF. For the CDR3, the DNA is TGCGCCAGCAGCTTGGCCCAAAATGAGCAGTTCTTC.

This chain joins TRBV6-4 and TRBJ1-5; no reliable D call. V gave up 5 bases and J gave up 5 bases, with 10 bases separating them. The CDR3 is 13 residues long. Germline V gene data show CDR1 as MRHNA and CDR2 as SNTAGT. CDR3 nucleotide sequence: TGTGCCAGCAGTCTTACGGAGGATCAGCCCCAGCATTTT. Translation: CASSLTEDQPQHF.

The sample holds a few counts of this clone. CDR3 region: CASSQTGKSGYTF. The CDR3 coding sequence is TGTGCCAGCAGCCAAACAGGGAAGAGCGGCTACACCTTC. The chain has TRBV3-1 (or the pseudogene TRBV3-2) and TRBJ1-2, with D perhaps matching TRBD1 (6 bases). CDR3 size: 13 residues. V was pared by 2 bases and J by 8 bases, with 12 bases between. The germline V gene encodes CDR1 LGHDT and CDR2 YNNKEL (reference sequence).

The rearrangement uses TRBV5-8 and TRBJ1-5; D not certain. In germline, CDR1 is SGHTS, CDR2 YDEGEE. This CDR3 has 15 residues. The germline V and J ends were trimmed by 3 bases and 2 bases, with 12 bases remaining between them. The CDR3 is CASSYTGAGNQPQHF. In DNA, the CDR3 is TGTGCCAGCAGCTACACCGGAGCGGGCAATCAGCCCCAGCATTTT.

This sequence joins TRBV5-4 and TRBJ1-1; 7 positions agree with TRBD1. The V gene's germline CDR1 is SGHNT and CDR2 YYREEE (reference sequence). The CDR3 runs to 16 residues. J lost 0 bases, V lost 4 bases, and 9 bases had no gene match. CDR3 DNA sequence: TGTGCCAGCAGCCCGCCAGGACAGGCCATGAACACTGAAGCTTTCTTT. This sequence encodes CASSPPGQAMNTEAFF.

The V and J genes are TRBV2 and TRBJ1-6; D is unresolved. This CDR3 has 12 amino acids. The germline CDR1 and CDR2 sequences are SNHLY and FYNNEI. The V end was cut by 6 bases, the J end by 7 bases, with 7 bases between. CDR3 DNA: TGTGCCAGCAGCACGGGGAATTCACCCCTCCACTTT. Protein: CASSTGNSPLHF.

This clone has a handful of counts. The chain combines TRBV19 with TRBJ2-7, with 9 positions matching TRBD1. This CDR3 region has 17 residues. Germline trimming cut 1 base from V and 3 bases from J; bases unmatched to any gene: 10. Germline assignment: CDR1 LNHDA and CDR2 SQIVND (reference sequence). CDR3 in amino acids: CASSIVFDYRGLYEQYF. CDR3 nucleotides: TGTGCCAGTAGTATAGTGTTCGACTACAGGGGGCTCTACGAGCAGTACTTC.

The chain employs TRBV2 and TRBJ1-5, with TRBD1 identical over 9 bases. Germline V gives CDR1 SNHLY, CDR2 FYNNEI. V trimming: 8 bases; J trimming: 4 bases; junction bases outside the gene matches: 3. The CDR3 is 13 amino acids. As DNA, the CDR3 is TGTGCCAGCGACAGGGGGTCGAATCAGCCCCAGCATTTT. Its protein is CASDRGSNQPQHF.

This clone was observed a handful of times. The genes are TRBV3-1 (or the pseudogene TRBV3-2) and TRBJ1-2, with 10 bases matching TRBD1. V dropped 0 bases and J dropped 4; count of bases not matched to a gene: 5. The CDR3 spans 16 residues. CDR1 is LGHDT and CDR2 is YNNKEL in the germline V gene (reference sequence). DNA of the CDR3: TGTGCCAGCAGCCAAGATGCGGGGACAGGGGTCTATGGCTACACCTTC. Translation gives CASSQDAGTGVYGYTF.

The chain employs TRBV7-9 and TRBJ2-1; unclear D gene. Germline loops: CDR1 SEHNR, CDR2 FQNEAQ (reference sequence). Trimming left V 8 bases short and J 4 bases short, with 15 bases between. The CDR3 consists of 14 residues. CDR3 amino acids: CASGGPLKYNEQFF. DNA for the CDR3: TGTGCCAGCGGTGGCCCTCTGAAGTACAATGAGCAGTTCTTC.

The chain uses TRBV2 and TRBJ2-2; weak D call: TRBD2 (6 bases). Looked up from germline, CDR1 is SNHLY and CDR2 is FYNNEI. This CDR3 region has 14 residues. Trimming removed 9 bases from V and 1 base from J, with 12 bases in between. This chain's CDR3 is CASRVEGNTGELFF. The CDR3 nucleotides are TGTGCCAGTCGAGTGGAGGGGAACACCGGGGAGCTGTTTTTT.

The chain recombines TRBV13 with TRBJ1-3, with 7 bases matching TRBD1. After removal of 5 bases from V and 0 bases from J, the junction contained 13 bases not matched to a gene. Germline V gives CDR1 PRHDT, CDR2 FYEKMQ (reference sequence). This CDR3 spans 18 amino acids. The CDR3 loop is CASSQVGGQSSSGNTIYF. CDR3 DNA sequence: TGTGCCAGCAGCCAAGTAGGGGGACAGTCGAGCTCTGGAAACACCATATATTTT.

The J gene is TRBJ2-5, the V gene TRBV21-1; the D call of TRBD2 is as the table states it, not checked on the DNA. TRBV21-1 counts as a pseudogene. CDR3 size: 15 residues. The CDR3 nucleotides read TGTGCCAGCAGCAAAGGATCCTCCGGGAAGGAGACCCAGTACTTC. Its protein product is CASSKGSSGKETQYF.

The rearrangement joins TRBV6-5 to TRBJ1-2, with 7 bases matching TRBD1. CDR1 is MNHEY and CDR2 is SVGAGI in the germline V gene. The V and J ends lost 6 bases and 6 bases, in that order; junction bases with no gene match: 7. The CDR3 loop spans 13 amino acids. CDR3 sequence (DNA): TGTGCCAGCAGAAAACAGGGGTCAGATGGCTACACCTTC. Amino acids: CASRKQGSDGYTF.

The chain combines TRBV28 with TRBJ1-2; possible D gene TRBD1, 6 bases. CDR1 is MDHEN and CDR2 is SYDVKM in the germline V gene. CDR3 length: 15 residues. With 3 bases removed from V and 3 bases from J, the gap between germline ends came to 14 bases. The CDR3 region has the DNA TGTGCCAGCAGTTTCGGACAGCCCCCTGACTATGGCTACACCTTC. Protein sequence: CASSFGQPPDYGYTF.

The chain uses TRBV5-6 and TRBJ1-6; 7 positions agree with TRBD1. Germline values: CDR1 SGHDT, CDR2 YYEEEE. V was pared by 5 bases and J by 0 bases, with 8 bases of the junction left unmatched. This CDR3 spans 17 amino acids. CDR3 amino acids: CASSSDRSSSYNSPLHF. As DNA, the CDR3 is TGTGCCAGCAGTTCGGACAGGTCGAGCTCCTATAATTCACCCCTCCACTTT.

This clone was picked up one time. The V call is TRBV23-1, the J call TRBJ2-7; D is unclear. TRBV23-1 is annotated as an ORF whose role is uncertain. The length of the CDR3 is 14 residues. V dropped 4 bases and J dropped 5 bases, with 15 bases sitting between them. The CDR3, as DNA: TGCGCCAGCAGTCCTGGCTTGGGCATTCACGAGCAGTACTTC. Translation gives CASSPGLGIHEQYF.

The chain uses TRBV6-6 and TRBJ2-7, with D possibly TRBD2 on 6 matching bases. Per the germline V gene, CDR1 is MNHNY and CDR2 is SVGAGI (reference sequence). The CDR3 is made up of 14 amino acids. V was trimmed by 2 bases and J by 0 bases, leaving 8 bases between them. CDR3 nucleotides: TGTGCCAGCAGTTACGCGCGGGACTCCTACGAGCAGTACTTC. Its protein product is CASSYARDSYEQYF.